The 5 T cell receptor beta chains presented below share a single source sample, sequenced in a study of OX40 agonist ivuxolimab in advanced cancers. The repertoire was sequenced with immunoSEQ multiplex PCR; TCRdb's copy has only in-frame clones and lacks some. The sample carries roughly 70,000 clones, about 90% recorded once. The specimen comprised CD4+ or CD8+ T cells sorted from blood, sampled in a trial of the OX40 agonist ivuxolimab. The receptors originated from an adult with an advanced solid tumor such as melanoma, head and neck, liver or kidney cancer.

This clone was detected once. The rearrangement links TRBV27 to TRBJ2-1; D possibly uses TRBD1 or TRBD2 (6 bases each). This CDR3 has 15 residues. Trimming removed 3 bases from V and 5 bases from J, with 14 bases in between. Germline V lookup: CDR1 MNHEY, CDR2 SMNVEV (reference sequence). The CDR3 DNA is TGTGCCAGCAGTTTTAGGCAGGGGACTCACAATGAGCAGTTCTTC. It encodes CASSFRQGTHNEQFF.

The chain links TRBV19 to TRBJ2-1; 7 bases fit TRBD2. The CDR3 spans 13 residues. V lost 6 bases, J lost 4 bases, and 3 bases stayed unmatched. CDR1 and CDR2 (germline): LNHDA, SQIVND (reference sequence). The CDR3 is CASRAGQYNEQFF. The CDR3 bases are TGTGCCAGTAGAGCGGGGCAGTACAATGAGCAGTTCTTC. Full variable domain (remainder filled in from reference TRBV19 and TRBJ2-1): DGGITQSPKYLFRKEGQNVTLSCEQNLNHDAMYWYRQDPGQGLRLIYYSQIVNDFQKGDIAEGYSVSREKKESFPLTVTSAQKNPTAFYLCASRAGQYNEQFFGPGTRLTVL.

This clone was counted a few times. The rearrangement uses TRBV20-1 and TRBJ2-7; no clear D. The CDR3 spans 11 residues. Germline loops: CDR1 DFQATT, CDR2 SNEGSKA (reference sequence). The V end was cut by 3 bases, the J end by 2 bases, with 5 bases between. CDR3 nucleotides: TGCAGTGCTAGCGGCGCCTACGAGCAGTACTTC. Translated: CSASGAYEQYF.

The chain links TRBV11-2 to TRBJ1-5; D uncertain. The CDR3 is 13 amino acids. V lost 0 bases, J lost 4 bases, and 4 bases lay in between. CDR1 and CDR2 (germline): SGHAT, FQNNGV. DNA of the CDR3: TGTGCCAGCAGCTTAGATCGGAATCAGCCCCAGCATTTT. Protein: CASSLDRNQPQHF.

Regarding this clone: Other DNA sequences in this sample translate to the same CDR3. This rearrangement joins TRBV5-1 to TRBJ2-1; 10 bases match TRBD2. J was trimmed by 0 bases and V by 5 bases; bases with no gene match: 2. CDR1 is SGHRS and CDR2 is YFSETQ in the germline V gene. This CDR3 contains 15 residues. The CDR3 sequence is CASRLAGASYNEQFF. CDR3 sequence (DNA): TGCGCCAGCAGGCTAGCGGGGGCCTCCTACAATGAGCAGTTCTTC.